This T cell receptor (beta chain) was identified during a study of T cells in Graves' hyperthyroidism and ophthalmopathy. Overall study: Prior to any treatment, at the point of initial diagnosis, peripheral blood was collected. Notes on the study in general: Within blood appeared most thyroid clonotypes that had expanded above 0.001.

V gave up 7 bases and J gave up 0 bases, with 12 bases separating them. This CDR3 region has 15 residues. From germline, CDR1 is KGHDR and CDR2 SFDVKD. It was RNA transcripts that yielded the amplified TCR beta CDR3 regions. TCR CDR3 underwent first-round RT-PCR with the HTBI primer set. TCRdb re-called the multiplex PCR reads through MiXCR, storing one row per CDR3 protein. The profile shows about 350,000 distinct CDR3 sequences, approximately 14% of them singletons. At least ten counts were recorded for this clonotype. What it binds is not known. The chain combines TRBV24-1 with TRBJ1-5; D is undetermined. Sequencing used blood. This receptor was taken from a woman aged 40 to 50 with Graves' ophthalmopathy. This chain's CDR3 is CATSRGAASNQPQHF. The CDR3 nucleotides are TGTGCCACCAGCCGCGGCGCAGCTAGCAATCAGCCCCAGCATTTT.